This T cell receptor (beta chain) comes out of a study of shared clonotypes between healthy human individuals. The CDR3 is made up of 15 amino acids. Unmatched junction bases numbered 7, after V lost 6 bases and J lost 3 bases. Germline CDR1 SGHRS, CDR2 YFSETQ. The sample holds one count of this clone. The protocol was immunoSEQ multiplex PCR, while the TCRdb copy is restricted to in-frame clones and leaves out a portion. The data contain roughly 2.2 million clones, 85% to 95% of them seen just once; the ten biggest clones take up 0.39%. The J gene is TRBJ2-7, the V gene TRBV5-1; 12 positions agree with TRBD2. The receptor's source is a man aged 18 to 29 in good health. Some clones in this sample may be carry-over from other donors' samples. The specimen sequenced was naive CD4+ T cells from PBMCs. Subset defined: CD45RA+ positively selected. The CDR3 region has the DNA TGCGCCAGCAACTCAGGACTAGCGGGGTACTACGAGCAGTACTTC. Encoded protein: CASNSGLAGYYEQYF.